This entry is about one TCR beta chain. The antigen is unknown. The method was immunoSEQ multiplex PCR; TCRdb's version includes in-frame clones alone and lacks a portion of them. The data show 11,000 to 15,000 clones, 60% to 80% seen once. This sample was included in a study of CD4+ T cells in melanoma. Study-wide results and caveats: Reportedly, melanoma neoantigen-specific CD4+ T cells showed varied differentiation states. A reported correlation linked neoantigen-specific CD4+ T cells to CD8+, macrophage and B cell function.

The clonotype originates from a human donor with melanoma. The sequenced sample was cells from a culture (not recorded whether cultured in vitro).

In DNA, the CDR3 is TGCAGCGTTGCGGGGGGCTACAATCAGCCCCAGCATTTT. Amino acids: CSVAGGYNQPQHF. The chain employs TRBV29-1 and TRBJ1-5; possible D gene TRBD1, 6 bases. This CDR3 comprises 13 residues. V dropped 4 bases and J dropped 3 bases, with 10 bases sitting between them. CDR1 is SQVTM and CDR2 is ANQGSEA in the germline V gene.